This T cell receptor beta chain was sequenced for a study of cytomegalovirus exposure and HLA in healthy donors. Overall study: The Caucasian-associated ancestry cluster held roughly 81% of approximately 400 genotyped donors. Whole-study results and caveats: Roughly uniform sequencing depth across donors was assumed, possibly incorrectly.

Both 60 Vbeta primers and 13 Jbeta primers went into the PCR. Assay used: immunoSEQ multiplex PCR; TCRdb lists only in-frame clones, some missing. The data show 150,000 or so clones, roughly 79% seen once. This CDR3 comprises 14 residues. CDR1 is KGHSH and CDR2 is LQKENI in the germline V gene. V lost 2 bases and J 0 bases, leaving 7 bases between the germline ends. As concerns this clone: Its specificity is unknown.

The rearrangement uses TRBV18 and TRBJ2-5; D ambiguous. The source material was PBMCs. The TCR comes from a woman under 30 in good health and CMV-seropositive. The CDR3, as DNA: TGTGCCAGCTCACCAAGAGCCGACCAAGAGACCCAGTACTTC. Amino acids: CASSPRADQETQYF.